The T cell receptor (beta chain) under discussion was sequenced for a study of cytomegalovirus exposure and HLA in healthy donors. Study-level background: Approximately 85 million unique TCRs from HLA-typed donors were held in an early release of data. Study-wide points: Analysis was carried out at a later point, and it linked a missense DCLRE1C variant to TCR beta V- and J-gene trimming. In a later analysis, at a false discovery rate of 0.05, 17,000 or so TCR beta sequences matched HLA alleles.

Each donor's status was that of a healthy bone marrow donor. The CDR3 sequence is 15 residues long. Trimming removed 3 bases at V and 1 base at J, with 9 bases between. The germline V gene has CDR1 MNHEY and CDR2 SMNVEV (reference sequence). Vbeta (60) and Jbeta (13) primers were used in the PCR. TCRdb's table, derived via immunoSEQ multiplex PCR, lists solely in-frame clones and lacks some. The sample records around 270,000 clones, 80% being singletons. Notes on this clone: The antigen is undetermined.

The sample comprised PBMCs. The TCR sequence derives from a girl aged 2 to 9 in good health and CMV-seronegative. J is TRBJ2-2 and V is TRBV27; no firm D call. The CDR3 spells CASSFLPGNTGELFF. CDR3 coding DNA: TGTGCCAGCAGTTTCTTGCCGGGGAACACCGGGGAGCTGTTTTTT.